This T cell receptor (beta chain) was obtained from a study of somatic mutations in cytotoxic T cells in rheumatoid arthritis. The study's findings and limits: Patients with rheumatoid arthritis did not differ significantly from age-matched healthy controls in CD8+ T-cell clonality.

Libraries were prepared by immunoSEQ multiplex PCR; TCRdb keeps only in-frame clonotypes and omits some of them. The sample has more than 8,000 clones; around four fifths are singletons. A word on this clone: Its target is unknown.

Sequenced sample: CD8+ T cells sorted from blood. The source of this sequence is a man in his fifties in good health.

The CDR3 here is CASSVGRRNYEQYF. CDR3 nucleotides: TGTGCCAGCAGCGTCGGCAGGAGGAACTACGAGCAGTACTTC. V usage is TRBV27 and J usage is TRBJ2-7; D possibly corresponds to TRBD2 (5 bases). The germline gives CDR1 MNHEY, CDR2 SMNVEV (reference sequence). The CDR3 runs to 14 residues. V shed 6 bases and J shed 3 bases, with 15 bases lying between them.